These 9 T cell receptor beta chains were all obtained from the same sample, sequenced in a study of shared clonotypes between healthy human individuals (dated by TCRdb to the early 2020s). Library creation used the immunoSEQ multiplex PCR assay. Not all clones reach the TCRdb copy of this immuneACCESS table, which keeps in-frame sequences only. Checked studies attribute under half of the gap to unresolved V genes and leave the rest unexplained. In this sample the table shows approximately 1,000,000 clones, approximately 80% of which occur a single time. 0.7% to 0.95% of the sample comes from the top ten. Sample: memory CD4+ T cells from PBMCs. Interpreted using the paper, the cell subset or site label stands for: CD45RA-negative fraction. These receptors all come from a young man in good health. Some clones in this sample may be carry-over from other donors' samples.

This sequence joins TRBV6-1 and TRBJ1-3, with D unclear. Per the germline V gene, CDR1 is MNHNS and CDR2 is SASEGT. Trimming removed 3 bases from V and 0 bases from J, with 3 bases in between. The CDR3 extends over 13 amino acids. CDR3 coding DNA: TGTGCCAGCAGTGATTCCTCTGGAAACACCATATATTTT. Protein product: CASSDSSGNTIYF.

J is TRBJ2-1 and V is TRBV5-1, with D maybe TRBD1 (6 bases). Germline V gives CDR1 SGHRS, CDR2 YFSETQ. The V end lost 0 bases, the J end lost 4 bases, and 11 bases lay between the germline ends. The CDR3 is 15 residues long. CDR3 residues: CASSLASGAYNEQFF. CDR3 coding DNA: TGCGCCAGCAGCTTGGCGTCAGGGGCTTACAATGAGCAGTTCTTC. Full variable domain (remainder filled in from reference TRBV5-1 and TRBJ2-1): KAGVTQTPRYLIKTRGQQVTLSCSPISGHRSVSWYQQTPGQGLQFLFEYFSETQRNKGNFPGRFSGRQFSNSRSEMNVSTLELGDSALYLCASSLASGAYNEQFFGPGTRLTVL.

Points on this clone: Other nucleotide sequences in the sample specify the same CDR3. This chain links TRBV5-1 with TRBJ1-1; D gene unclear. This CDR3 is built from 15 residues. CDR1 and CDR2 (germline): SGHRS, YFSETQ. V gave up 2 bases and J gave up 0 bases, with 11 bases separating them. CDR3 in DNA: TGCGCCAGCAGCTTAGGTAGCCTGATGAACACTGAAGCTTTCTTT. Residues: CASSLGSLMNTEAFF.

This chain joins TRBV9 and TRBJ2-6, with TRBD2 as a possible D gene (6 bases). The CDR3 is made up of 15 amino acids. Germline CDR1 reads SGDLS; CDR2 reads YYNGEE. V was shortened by 1 base and J by 2 bases, with 7 bases between the two germline ends. The CDR3 is CASSVSGAGANVLTF. The CDR3 DNA follows: TGTGCCAGCAGCGTATCGGGGGCTGGGGCCAACGTCCTGACTTTC. Drawing the rest from reference TRBV9 and TRBJ2-6, the complete variable domain is DSGVTQTPKHLITATGQRVTLRCSPRSGDLSVYWYQQSLDQGLQFLIQYYNGEERAKGNILERFSAQQFPDLHSELNLSSLELGDSALYFCASSVSGAGANVLTFGAGSRLTVL.

V gene TRBV28 combines with J gene TRBJ1-2; a possible D gene is TRBD1 (5 bases). From germline, CDR1 is MDHEN and CDR2 SYDVKM. The CDR3 sequence is 16 residues long. V lost 1 base to trimming and J lost 4 bases, with 16 bases between them. The CDR3 loop is CASSLSLGTGSYGYTF. CDR3 nucleotide sequence: TGTGCCAGCAGTTTATCCCTCGGGACGGGGAGCTATGGCTACACCTTC.

The sample holds a few counts of this clone. This may be a read error, as it is one base from a much larger clone. This chain uses TRBV5-6 with TRBJ2-3; D is ambiguous. The CDR3 runs 11 residues. Trimming took off 1 base at V and 4 bases at J, with 1 base between the two ends. The germline gives CDR1 SGHDT, CDR2 YYEEEE. CDR3 region: CASSLSDTQYF. As DNA, the CDR3 is TGTGCCAGCAGCTTGTCAGATACGCAGTATTTT.

The chain is built from TRBV10-3 and TRBJ1-4; D is possibly TRBD1 (6 bases). The germline V gene encodes CDR1 ENHRY and CDR2 SYGVKD. The CDR3 totals 16 residues. V was shortened by 1 base and J by 2 bases, with 11 bases between the two germline ends. The CDR3 is CAISEFGGGTNEKLFF. The CDR3 DNA follows: TGTGCCATCAGTGAGTTCGGGGGCGGGACTAATGAAAAACTGTTTTTT.

The rearrangement uses TRBV29-1 and TRBJ2-7; unclear D gene. Per germline, CDR1 SQVTM and CDR2 ANQGSEA. CDR3 length: 12 amino acids. V was trimmed by 4 bases and J by 5 bases, leaving 12 bases between them. The CDR3 coding sequence is TGCAGCGTTGGAGGCGGACCTAACGAGCAGTACTTC. The encoded protein is CSVGGGPNEQYF.

Worth noting for this clone: In the same sample, other DNA sequences code for this CDR3. The chain employs TRBV5-1 and TRBJ2-7; D is possibly TRBD2 (6 bases). This CDR3 is built from 15 residues. V shed 0 bases and J shed 0 bases, with 10 bases lying between them. Germline lookup yields CDR1 SGHRS and CDR2 YFSETQ. DNA of the CDR3: TGCGCCAGCAGCTTGGCCGGGGGAAGCTCCTACGAGCAGTACTTC. This encodes CASSLAGGSSYEQYF.